A selection of T cell receptor beta chains follows, all from one sample in a study of T cells in Graves' hyperthyroidism and ophthalmopathy. TCRdb re-derived calls from the multiplex PCR reads in MiXCR, one entry per CDR3 protein. The table includes fewer than 550,000 distinct CDR3 sequences, approximately 14% detected once. The sample consisted of blood. These receptors came from a woman between 18 and 29 years old with Graves' hyperthyroidism. Both conserved end residues are part of each CDR3. The D gene is left open where the match is weak. Some rows mark clone size as missing; the rest say once, few, many or name a class of expanded clone.

d_gene: -; j_gene: TRBJ2-2; abundance: -; v_gene: TRBV6-2/TRBV6-3; CDR3nt: TGTGCCAGCAGTGGGGACGGCTTGAACACCGGGGAGCTGTTTTTT; CDR3aa: CASSGDGLNTGELFF
d_gene: TRBD1; j_gene: TRBJ2-4; abundance: -; v_gene: TRBV6-2/TRBV6-3; CDR3nt: TGTGCCAGCTGCATGACAGGGGAGAACATTCAGTACTTC; CDR3aa: CASCMTGENIQYF
d_gene: -; j_gene: TRBJ2-3; abundance: many; v_gene: TRBV12-3/TRBV12-4; CDR3nt: TGTGCCACACAGTTTAGAATGGGGGACCGTAGCACAGATACGCAGTATTTT; CDR3aa: CATQFRMGDRSTDTQYF
d_gene: TRBD2; j_gene: TRBJ2-1; abundance: -; v_gene: TRBV30; CDR3nt: TGTGCCTCGCAGGCGGCGGGGGGGCTAGATGAGCAGTTCTTC; CDR3aa: CASQAAGGLDEQFF
d_gene: -; j_gene: TRBJ2-7; abundance: -; v_gene: TRBV29-1; CDR3nt: TGCAGCGTTGTGTCAGGAGGGGACACTTTCTCCTACGAGCAGTACTTC; CDR3aa: CSVVSGGDTFSYEQYF
d_gene: TRBD2; j_gene: TRBJ2-3; abundance: many; v_gene: TRBV6-1; CDR3nt: TGTGCCAGCACCGGGACTAGCGGGAGATTGGATACGCAGTATTTT; CDR3aa: CASTGTSGRLDTQYF
d_gene: TRBD1; j_gene: TRBJ1-2; abundance: few; v_gene: TRBV2; CDR3nt: TGTGCCAGCAGTGACAAGGGACAGGGGGCCGGCTATGGCTACACCTTC; CDR3aa: CASSDKGQGAGYGYTF
d_gene: TRBD2; j_gene: TRBJ2-7; abundance: -; v_gene: TRBV7-3; CDR3nt: TGTGCCAGCAGCCCTCTAGCGGGAAGCTCCTACGAGCAGTACTTC; CDR3aa: CASSPLAGSSYEQYF
d_gene: -; j_gene: TRBJ2-1; abundance: many; v_gene: TRBV11-2; CDR3nt: TGTGCCAGCAGCAAGGCCCCCGGGACTTACAATGAGCAGTTCTTC; CDR3aa: CASSKAPGTYNEQFF
d_gene: TRBD1; j_gene: TRBJ2-1; abundance: many; v_gene: TRBV7-6; CDR3nt: TGTGCCAGCAGCACAGGGGGGTACAATGAGCAGTTCTTC; CDR3aa: CASSTGGYNEQFF
d_gene: -; j_gene: TRBJ2-1; abundance: -; v_gene: TRBV27; CDR3nt: TGTGCCAGCCAACGGGGGGCCCTCTACAATGAGCAGTTCTTC; CDR3aa: CASQRGALYNEQFF
d_gene: TRBD1; j_gene: TRBJ2-5; abundance: many; v_gene: TRBV4-1; CDR3nt: TGCGCCAGCAGCCCGACAGGGCAGGGTGGAGAGACCCAGTACTTC; CDR3aa: CASSPTGQGGETQYF
d_gene: TRBD2; j_gene: TRBJ2-1; abundance: many; v_gene: TRBV24-1; CDR3nt: TGTGCCACCAGTGACCCAGGACTAGCGGGAGGGAGTAATGAGCAGTTCTTC; CDR3aa: CATSDPGLAGGSNEQFF
d_gene: TRBD2; j_gene: TRBJ2-2; abundance: few; v_gene: TRBV19; CDR3nt: TGTGCCAGTACCACCAAGGCAGATAGCGGGAGTCTAACCGGGGAGCTGTTTTTT; CDR3aa: CASTTKADSGSLTGELFF
d_gene: TRBD1; j_gene: TRBJ1-3; abundance: many; v_gene: TRBV2; CDR3nt: TGTGCCAGCAGTTCCGGACAGGGGGCAAACACCATATATTTT; CDR3aa: CASSSGQGANTIYF
d_gene: -; j_gene: TRBJ1-2; abundance: many; v_gene: TRBV3-1; CDR3nt: TGTGCCAGCAGCCGCCAGTCGACAGGATATGGCTACACCTTC; CDR3aa: CASSRQSTGYGYTF
d_gene: -; j_gene: TRBJ2-7; abundance: -; v_gene: TRBV28; CDR3nt: TGTGCCAGCAGTTCCAGCGACAGGGCAAGGGTCCTAGCGGCAATGCCCTACGAGCAGTACTTC; CDR3aa: CASSSSDRARVLAAMPYEQYF
d_gene: TRBD1; j_gene: TRBJ1-5; abundance: many; v_gene: TRBV2; CDR3nt: TGTGCCAGCAGTGTCGGCAGGGGGGTTAAAAGCAATCAGCCCCAGCATTTT; CDR3aa: CASSVGRGVKSNQPQHF
d_gene: TRBD1; j_gene: TRBJ2-5; abundance: many; v_gene: TRBV3-1; CDR3nt: TGTGCCAGCAGCCCGAACGCGGGACAGGGGGAGACCCAGTACTTC; CDR3aa: CASSPNAGQGETQYF
d_gene: TRBD1; j_gene: TRBJ2-3; abundance: -; v_gene: TRBV10-3; CDR3nt: TGTGCCATCAGCTCAGGGGGAGTCGCAGATACGCAGTATTTT; CDR3aa: CAISSGGVADTQYF
d_gene: -; j_gene: TRBJ1-5; abundance: many; v_gene: TRBV27; CDR3nt: TGTGCCAGCAGTGCGGACTGGGGAGGGGGTCAGCCCCAGCATTTT; CDR3aa: CASSADWGGGQPQHF
d_gene: -; j_gene: TRBJ2-1; abundance: many; v_gene: TRBV6-5; CDR3nt: TGTGCCAGCAGTTACTCTGAGGGAGATGAGCAGTTCTTC; CDR3aa: CASSYSEGDEQFF
d_gene: TRBD1; j_gene: TRBJ1-2; abundance: many; v_gene: TRBV18; CDR3nt: TGTGCCAGCTCACCATCAGACAGGGGGTTCGGCTATGGCTACACCTTC; CDR3aa: CASSPSDRGFGYGYTF
d_gene: -; j_gene: TRBJ2-5; abundance: -; v_gene: TRBV9; CDR3nt: TGTGCCAGCAGCGTAACGGACCACAGAGAGACCCAGTACTTC; CDR3aa: CASSVTDHRETQYF
d_gene: TRBD1; j_gene: TRBJ1-6; abundance: few; v_gene: TRBV20-1; CDR3nt: TGCAGTGCTAGAGACTCGGACAGGACCTATAATTCACCCCTCCACTTT; CDR3aa: CSARDSDRTYNSPLHF
d_gene: -; j_gene: TRBJ1-2; abundance: many; v_gene: TRBV20-1; CDR3nt: TGCAGTGCTCCAGCGTCGTCTGGCTATGGCTACACCTTC; CDR3aa: CSAPASSGYGYTF